This TCR beta chain originates from a study of human T cells and chemical hapten exposure. Study outcomes and limitations: Patch test score was positively correlated with the counts of PT1 expanded TCRs.

TCRdb redid the calling of the RACE reads with MiXCR, one entry per CDR3 protein. Of more than 95,000 distinct CDR3 sequences in the sample, roughly a quarter were seen once. For this clonotype: The target antigen is unknown.

Time point: patch test 3, about 24 weeks after DPC sensitization. The treatment here: therapeutic diphenylcyclopropenone sensitization with weekly scalp DPC. Patch tests were applied only after blood draws. This specimen consisted of whole blood, obtained in connection with sensitization to the hapten diphenylcyclopropenone (DPC). This sequence originates from a middle-aged man with alopecia areata. Some clones in this sample may be carry-over from other donors' samples.

The CDR3 coding sequence is TGTGCCAGCAGCGAGAGGAATTCAGATGGCTACACCTTC. This encodes CASSERNSDGYTF. V is TRBV7-9 and J is TRBJ1-2; D unclear. V lost 5 bases and J lost 6, with 13 bases in between. CDR3 length equals 13 residues. The germline V gene encodes CDR1 SEHNR and CDR2 FQNEAQ (reference sequence).